This section outlines one T cell receptor beta chain sequence together with its context. Libraries were prepared by immunoSEQ multiplex PCR; TCRdb keeps only in-frame clonotypes and omits some of them. The sample carries approximately 40,000 clones, approximately 86% recorded once. The data belong to a study of T cells in localized non-small cell lung cancer. The CDR3 totals 17 residues. V was shortened by 1 base and J by 0 bases, with 14 bases between the two germline ends. Germline V gene data show CDR1 as SGDLS and CDR2 as YYNGEE. The chain has TRBV9 and TRBJ1-3; possibly TRBD1 for D (5 bases). The receptor comes from a man aged 18-55 years with stage I lung adenocarcinoma. The specimen comprised peripheral blood, sampled before any cancer treatment. CDR3 loop: CASSVLPGADSGNTIYF. The DNA for the CDR3 is TGTGCCAGCAGCGTACTCCCCGGGGCAGACTCTGGAAACACCATATATTTT.